Sequencing of this TCR beta chain was carried out in a study of T-cell reconstitution after alpha-beta-depleted transplantation in children. The CDR3 runs 14 residues. V was cut by 3 bases and J by 4 bases, with 11 bases left in between. Germline CDR1 is MDHEN and CDR2 is SYDVKM. In this sample, this clonotype turned up a few times. Unique molecular identifiers were used to barcode this TCRbeta library. TCRdb fed the PCR reads into MiXCR, producing one record per CDR3 protein. The sample includes over 300,000 distinct CDR3 sequences, approximately 10% of them seen just once. The V gene is TRBV28, the J gene TRBJ2-3; a possible D gene is TRBD1 (5 bases). Sequenced material: PBMCs from the stem cell graft donor, taken from the stem cell graft. The receptor comes from a human donor who donated a stem cell graft to a child with acute lymphoblastic leukemia. The CDR3 bases are TGTGCCAGCAGTTTGCAGGGCCTCCCAGATACGCAGTATTTT. This encodes CASSLQGLPDTQYF.